Many counts were recorded for the clone carrying this T cell receptor beta chain. Its antigen remains unidentified. The record originates from a study of spatial heterogeneity in lung cancer. Time point meaning: sample taken at primary tumor resection. Extraction of whole RNA from tumor, nontumor lung or frozen PBMC preceded unsorted sequencing. Germline CDR1 and CDR2: MNHNY and SVGAGI (reference sequence). There are 15 residues in the CDR3. V lost 2 bases to trimming and J lost 7 bases; unmatched junction nucleotides: 8. In TCRdb, the 5' RACE reads were re-called with MiXCR into one record per CDR3 protein. The sample records approximately 49,000 distinct CDR3 sequences, approximately 5.7% being singletons. Study results and caveats: Tumor TCRs that were ubiquitous and expanded showed up in blood more at resection than follow-up.

Sample: PBMCs, taken at surgery. The chain links TRBV6-6 to TRBJ2-1; TRBD2 matches 7 bases. This sequence originates from a male donor with early-stage non-small cell lung cancer. Written as DNA, the CDR3 is TGTGCCAGCAGTTACGGCCAGGGAGGGAGGAATGAGCAGTTCTTC. Protein: CASSYGQGGRNEQFF.